What follows is one T cell receptor (beta chain) and its context. The data derive from a study of ipilimumab plus nivolumab after autologous stem cell transplantation. Study at large: Both relapsed and primary refractory DLBCL were included.

The CDR3 consists of 14 residues. Trimming shortened V by 11 bases and J by 2 bases, and 18 bases separated the two germline ends. Germline V gives CDR1 LGHNA, CDR2 YNFKEQ. Starting 14 to 28 days after autologous transplant, ipilimumab 1 mg/kg was given. Patients received nivolumab 3 mg/kg at weeks 1, 4, 7, 10, then fortnightly to week 26. Some clones are missing from TCRdb's copy, which holds only in-frame ones; the method was immunoSEQ multiplex PCR. Seen here are 15,000 to 20,000 clones, more than 60% observed once, and the top ten hold 35% to 45%. The receptor's source is a male donor with diffuse large B-cell lymphoma. V is TRBV4-2 and J is TRBJ1-1; D remains unclear. This material consisted of PBMCs, taken in a trial of ipilimumab plus nivolumab as post-transplant consolidation. Here the CDR3 DNA reads TGTGCCGCCCGAGCGGGGTTGTATAACACTGAAGCTTTCTTT. It specifies CAARAGLYNTEAFF.